The clone carrying this TCR beta chain showed up just a few times. The antigen is unknown. This entry comes from a study of regulatory T cells in long-lasting Graves disease. Construction of the TCR beta libraries employed iRepertoire HTBI primers in conjunction with Arm-PCR of CDR3 regions. In the original processing: Spanning all samples, the identified segments comprised some 62 TRBV and approximately 13 TRBJ. TCRdb reanalysed the multiplex PCR reads using MiXCR and keeps one entry per CDR3 protein. These V and J calls rely on TCRdb rather than the paper's analysis. The sample includes 560,000 or so distinct CDR3 sequences, about 16% seen only once; the top ten take about 12%. Study-wide results and caveats: Persistent Graves' disease cases displayed lower TCR diversity than newly diagnosed ones. Persistent disease exhibited a predilection for TRBV28, TRBJ1-2 and TRBJ2-5.

The germline V and J ends were trimmed by 3 bases and 5 bases, with 17 bases remaining between them. Germline V CDR1 and CDR2: MGHRA, YSYEKL. This CDR3 region has 15 residues. Time point: newly diagnosed GD, antithyroid drugs for less than 3 months. Researchers made the TCR library from RNA that was extracted from PBMCs. These data are also associated with another study on T cells in Graves' hyperthyroidism and ophthalmopathy.

This sequence joins TRBV4-1 and TRBJ2-7, with a tentative D call TRBD2 (6 bases). The sequencing here drew on peripheral blood mononuclear cells (PBMCs), taken at new diagnosis, from a patient treated with antithyroid drugs. This TCR derives from a man in his late teens or twenties with Graves disease. The CDR3: CASSQSRLVTHEQYF. The DNA for the CDR3 is TGCGCCAGCAGCCAGTCCCGACTAGTTACTCACGAGCAGTACTTC.